Detailed here is one T cell receptor (beta chain). The antigen remains unidentified. CDR3 length equals 16 residues. V lost 7 bases, J lost 0 bases, and 11 bases stayed unmatched. Looked up from germline, CDR1 is LNHDA and CDR2 is SQIVND (reference sequence). The naive CD8 fraction comprised CD45RO-negative cells positively selected for CCR7 and excluded terminally differentiated effector memory CD45RA+ cells. Donors were healthy HIV-negative adults without recently reported acute infections or vaccinations. The method was immunoSEQ multiplex PCR; TCRdb's version includes in-frame clones alone and lacks a portion of them. Among about 2 million clones listed, about 95% were seen once. These data belong to a study of shared clonotypes between healthy human individuals. At the level of the study: The study used three CD4 naive, three CD4 memory, two CD8 naive and one CD8 memory plate per donor.

General study results and limits: Incomplete sequencing of sorted subsets was indicated by rarefaction despite large depth. Investigators collected only blood, and repertoires in tissues likely differ.

The sequenced sample was naive CD8+ T cells sorted from blood. This chain connects TRBV19 to TRBJ2-7, with 8 bases lining up with TRBD2. The origin of this receptor is a man aged 18 to 29 in good health. This CDR3 reads CASTPGGAESSYEQYF. The CDR3 bases are TGTGCCAGTACCCCCGGGGGGGCAGAAAGCTCCTACGAGCAGTACTTC.